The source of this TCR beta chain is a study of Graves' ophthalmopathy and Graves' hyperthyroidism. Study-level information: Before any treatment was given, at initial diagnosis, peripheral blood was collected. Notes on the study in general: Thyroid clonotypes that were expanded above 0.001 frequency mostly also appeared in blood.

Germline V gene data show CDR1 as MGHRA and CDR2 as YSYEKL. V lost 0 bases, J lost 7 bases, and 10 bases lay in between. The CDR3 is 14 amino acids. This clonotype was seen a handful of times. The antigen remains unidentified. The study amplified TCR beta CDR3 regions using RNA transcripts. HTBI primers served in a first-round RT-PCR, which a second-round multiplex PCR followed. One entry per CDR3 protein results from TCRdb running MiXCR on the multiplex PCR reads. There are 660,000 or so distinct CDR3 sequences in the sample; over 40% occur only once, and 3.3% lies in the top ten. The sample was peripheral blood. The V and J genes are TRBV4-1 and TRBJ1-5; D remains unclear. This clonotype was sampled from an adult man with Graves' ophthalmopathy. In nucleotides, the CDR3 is TGCGCCAGCAGCCAAGAGAGGCTGGGACAGCCCCAGCATTTT. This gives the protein CASSQERLGQPQHF.